The clone carrying this TCR beta chain was seen at least ten times. The antigen is undetermined. CDR1 and CDR2 from the germline V gene are MNHNS and SASEGT. V gave up 3 bases and J gave up 2 bases, with 5 bases separating them. This CDR3 is 14 amino acids long. This sample is drawn from a study of early T cells in non-severe SARS-CoV-2 infection. Notes on the study in general: Reliance on VDJdb matching favored anti-spike CD8 responses; private and CD4 specificities were missed.

Individual cDNA molecules were tagged with unique molecular identifiers, the study reported. TCRdb redid the calling of the 5' RACE reads with MiXCR, one entry per CDR3 protein. The sample yields around 55,000 distinct CDR3 sequences, about 15% seen once. The sequence was obtained from an adult who was a healthcare worker with PCR-confirmed SARS-CoV-2 infection or an uninfected control (not recorded which). This chain links TRBV6-1 with TRBJ2-6; D not certain. Sample: whole blood, taken at baseline. The CDR3 reads CASSDGPGANVLTF. As DNA, the CDR3 is TGTGCCAGCAGTGACGGACCTGGGGCCAACGTCCTGACTTTC.